The sequence of this TCR beta chain was determined in a study of neoadjuvant nivolumab and ipilimumab in lung cancer. Assay used: immunoSEQ multiplex PCR; TCRdb lists only in-frame clones, some missing. Among tens of thousands of clones, 75% to 95% were seen once, and the ten largest hold roughly 5.3%. Study-wide points: From pretherapy to surgery, tumor richness and clonality rose with dual therapy. A small number of samples were TCR sequenced. Resected tumors had greater TCR richness and clonality than uninvolved lung.

Turning to this clone: Its specificity is unknown.

The sequence was collected from an adult with non-small cell lung cancer. Material: peripheral blood, obtained after neoadjuvant nivolumab, alone or with ipilimumab, at or shortly before surgery.

The CDR3 here is CASSLLRAGADEQFF. The DNA for the CDR3 is TGTGCCAGCAGCCTCCTAAGGGCAGGAGCCGATGAGCAGTTCTTC. The chain links TRBV7-3 to TRBJ2-1, with D unclear. The CDR3 is 15 residues long. Trimming left V 5 bases short and J 8 bases short, with 19 bases between. From germline, CDR1 is SGHTA and CDR2 FQGTGA.